Below, 3 T cell receptor beta chains from the same sample are listed, as sequenced in a study of blood T cells in healthy people across ages. Then a second PCR, running roughly 7 to 11 cycles, was carried out with a sample-barcoded 5' primer and a J-beta primer mix. TCRdb re-called the 5' RACE reads with MiXCR, one entry per CDR3 protein. The sample lists about 800,000 distinct CDR3 sequences, about half occurring once. Material: blood. The source of these receptors is a man aged 80 or over in good health.

The chain employs TRBV7-2 and TRBJ2-7, with 8 nucleotides matching TRBD1. Losses at the gene ends were 0 bases for V and 3 bases for J; bases not matched to a gene: 4. Germline loops: CDR1 SGHTA, CDR2 FQGNSA. This CDR3 has 15 amino acids. The CDR3 is CASSLATGVSYEQYF. The CDR3 nucleotides read TGTGCCAGCAGCTTAGCGACAGGGGTCAGCTACGAGCAGTACTTC. The full variable domain, completed using reference TRBV7-2 and TRBJ2-7, is GAGVSQSPSNKVTEKGKDVELRCDPISGHTALYWYRQSLGQGLEFLIYFQGNSAPDKSGLPSDRFSAERTGGSVSTLTIQRTQQEDSAVYLCASSLATGVSYEQYFGPGTRLTVT.

This clonotype was detected only a few times. This chain connects TRBV20-1 to TRBJ2-7; the match to TRBD1 covers 7 bases. Per germline, CDR1 DFQATT and CDR2 SNEGSKA (reference sequence). Losses at the gene ends were 5 bases for V and 5 bases for J; bases not matched to a gene: 12. The CDR3 runs 14 residues. This CDR3 is CSAPQTTGDDEQYF. The CDR3 region has the DNA TGCAGTGCTCCGCAGACTACAGGGGACGACGAGCAGTACTTC.

The chain recombines TRBV9 with TRBJ2-1; 11 nucleotides agree with TRBD2. Germline assignment: CDR1 SGDLS and CDR2 YYNGEE. The CDR3 contains 15 residues. J was trimmed by 5 bases and V by 2 bases; bases with no gene match: 3. The CDR3 sequence: CASSVSGRADNEQFF. CDR3 bases: TGTGCCAGCAGCGTTAGCGGGAGGGCCGACAATGAGCAGTTCTTC.